This paragraph covers one T cell receptor (beta chain) sequence. The sample is drawn from a study of blood T cell repertoires in COVID-19. As for the study in general: The United States, Italy and Spain were the sources of the acute and convalescent COVID-19 samples.

As processed by the authors: Quantification of nucleated cells was approximated via reference gene primer amplification. Assay: immunoSEQ multiplex PCR; the TCRdb copy retains only in-frame clones and omits some. The V and J calls and clone size are taken from that table; D and trimming were inferred from the DNA. The data contain hundreds of thousands of clones, about 87% of them singletons. The CDR3 loop spans 17 amino acids. Germline CDR1 reads SGHRS; CDR2 reads YFSETQ. V dropped 4 bases and J dropped 7; count of bases not matched to a gene: 12. The TCR was taken from a woman aged 55-69 years with COVID-19, enrolled during active disease. Sequenced: peripheral blood. The rearrangement links TRBV5-1 to TRBJ1-6; 9 bases line up with TRBD1. CDR3 bases: TGCGCCAGCAGCCCGCACAGGGGGCCCTCTAGGAATTCACCCCTCCACTTT. Amino acids: CASSPHRGPSRNSPLHF.